These 9 T cell receptor beta chains originate from one sample sequenced in a study of T cells in Graves' hyperthyroidism and ophthalmopathy. From RNA transcripts, TCR beta CDR3 regions were amplified. TCR CDR3 regions were first amplified by RT-PCR with HTBI primers. Each CDR3 protein is one row after TCRdb ran MiXCR on the multiplex PCR reads. The sample has 500,000 to 650,000 distinct CDR3 sequences; 13% to 15% are singletons. The sample comprised blood. The receptors originated from a woman in her forties or fifties with Graves' ophthalmopathy.

The chain combines TRBV27 with TRBJ2-7; no reliable D call. The CDR3 is 13 residues long. V dropped 2 bases and J dropped 6 bases, with 11 bases sitting between them. CDR1 MNHEY and CDR2 SMNVEV come from the germline V gene (reference sequence). DNA of the CDR3: TGTGCCAGCAGTTTAAACGGGCTCGCCGAGCAGTACTTC. It yields the protein CASSLNGLAEQYF.

The sample holds many counts of this clonotype. The junction does not match germline at one end; this may be a read error. The chain joins TRBV7-2 to TRBJ2-1, with 8 bases matching TRBD2. The CDR3 runs 13 residues. Germline V gives CDR1 SGHTA, CDR2 FQGNSA. In DNA form, the CDR3 reads TGTGCCAGCAGTTTAGCGACTAGCGTTGAGCAGTTCTTC. It encodes CASSLATSVEQFF.

In its sample, this clonotype was seen a few times. The chain carries TRBV30 and TRBJ2-1, with D unresolved. CDR1 is GTSNPN, CDR2 SVGIG, per germline (reference sequence). The CDR3 contains 15 residues. The ends were cut back, 2 bases at V and 6 bases at J, with 17 bases in the middle. The CDR3 DNA is TGTGCCTGGAGTATCCAGGTAACGAAAAGCAATGAGCAGTTCTTC. This translates into CAWSIQVTKSNEQFF.

This clonotype was picked up many times. The V call is TRBV20-1, the J call TRBJ2-3; TRBD2 aligns across 7 bases. V lost 4 bases and J lost 2; bases outside the gene matches: 6. This CDR3 contains 14 residues. Germline V gene sequence: CDR1 DFQATT, CDR2 SNEGSKA (reference sequence). The CDR3 sequence is CSATTSENTDTQYF. Written as DNA, the CDR3 is TGCAGTGCTACCACTAGCGAAAACACAGATACGCAGTATTTT.

This clonotype was seen more than once but under ten times. The rearrangement joins TRBV7-3 to TRBJ1-6; D call uncertain. Germline assignment: CDR1 SGHTA and CDR2 FQGTGA. V shed 0 bases and J shed 8 bases, with 5 bases lying between them. The CDR3 contains 13 residues. The CDR3 here is CASSLTIDSPLHF. CDR3 DNA sequence: TGTGCCAGCAGCTTAACAATCGATTCACCCCTCCACTTT.

This clonotype was picked up many times. The V and J genes are TRBV3-1 and TRBJ2-1, with 10 bases fitting TRBD2. The CDR3 extends over 15 amino acids. Germline values: CDR1 LGHDT, CDR2 YNNKEL (reference sequence). V gave up 6 bases and J gave up 6 bases; unmatched junction bases: 8. The DNA of the CDR3 is TGTGCCAGCAGACAAAGCGGGAGGGCTGCCAATGAGCAGTTCTTC. Its protein product is CASRQSGRAANEQFF.

This clonotype was seen a few times. The rearrangement links TRBV18 to TRBJ2-2; maybe TRBD2 (5 bases). Germline CDR1 reads KGHSH; CDR2 reads LQKENI. Deletions cut 2 bases from V and 1 base from J, with 8 bases between. This CDR3 is 15 amino acids long. The CDR3 DNA follows: TGTGCCAGCTCACCAGTGACTAAGAACACCGGGGAGCTGTTTTTT. Amino acid sequence: CASSPVTKNTGELFF.

This clonotype was counted at least ten times. This CDR3 is CSARSGVGDYNEQFF. CDR3 coding DNA: TGCAGTGCTAGATCGGGGGTTGGAGACTACAATGAGCAGTTCTTC. The chain carries TRBV20-1 and TRBJ2-1, with D possibly TRBD2 on 6 matching bases. Looked up from germline, CDR1 is DFQATT and CDR2 is SNEGSKA (reference sequence). This CDR3 region has 15 residues. Trimming took 2 bases from V and 3 from J, leaving 14 bases between them.

This clonotype occurred a few times. This chain connects TRBV6-1 to TRBJ1-4, with 8 nucleotides matching TRBD1. CDR3 length: 15 amino acids. V trimming: 6 bases; J trimming: 4 bases; junction bases outside the gene matches: 7. Germline values: CDR1 MNHNS, CDR2 SASEGT. As DNA, the CDR3 is TGTGCCAGCAGACTTGGACAGGGACGTAATGAAAAACTGTTTTTT. Translated, it gives CASRLGQGRNEKLFF.